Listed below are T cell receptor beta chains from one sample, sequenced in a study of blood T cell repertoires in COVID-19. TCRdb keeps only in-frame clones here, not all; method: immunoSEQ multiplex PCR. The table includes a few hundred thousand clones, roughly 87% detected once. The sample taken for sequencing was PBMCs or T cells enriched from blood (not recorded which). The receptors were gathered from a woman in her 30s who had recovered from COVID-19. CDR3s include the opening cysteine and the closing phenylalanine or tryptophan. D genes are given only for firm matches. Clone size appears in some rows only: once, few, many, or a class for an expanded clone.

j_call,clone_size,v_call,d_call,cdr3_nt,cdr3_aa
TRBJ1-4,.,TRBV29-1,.,TGCAGCGTTGTCGGGGGGTCAACTAATGAAAAACTGTTTTTT,CSVVGGSTNEKLFF
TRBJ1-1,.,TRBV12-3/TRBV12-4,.,TGTGCCAGCAGTCCAGGGTTCCGATCTGAAGCTTTCTTT,CASSPGFRSEAFF
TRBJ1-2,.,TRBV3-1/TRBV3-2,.,TGTGCCAGCAGCCAAGGTACCGGGACTTTTTACACCTTC,CASSQGTGTFYTF
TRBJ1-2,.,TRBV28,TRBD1,TGTGCCAGCAGGGGGGACAGGGACTATGGCTACACCTTC,CASRGDRDYGYTF
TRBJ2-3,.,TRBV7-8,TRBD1,TGTGCCAGCAGCGCCCAGACAGGGGGATCAACAGATACGCAGTATTTT,CASSAQTGGSTDTQYF
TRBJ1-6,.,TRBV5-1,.,TGCGCCAGCAGCAGGGGGGGCGAAGGGAATTCACCCCTCCACTTT,CASSRGGEGNSPLHF
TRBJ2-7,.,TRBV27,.,TGTGCCAGCAGTCGAGGTAACTCCTACGAGCAGTACTTC,CASSRGNSYEQYF
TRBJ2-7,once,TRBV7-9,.,TGTGCCAGCAGCTTAGGGGCAGGGGCGAGCTCCTACGAGCAGTACTTC,CASSLGAGASSYEQYF
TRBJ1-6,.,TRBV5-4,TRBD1,TGTGCCAGCAGCCTGGACAGGGAAGATTCACCCCTCCACTTT,CASSLDREDSPLHF
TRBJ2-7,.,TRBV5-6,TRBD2,TGTGCCAGCAAAGATTCCCGGACTAGCATCCGCGAGCAGTACTTC,CASKDSRTSIREQYF